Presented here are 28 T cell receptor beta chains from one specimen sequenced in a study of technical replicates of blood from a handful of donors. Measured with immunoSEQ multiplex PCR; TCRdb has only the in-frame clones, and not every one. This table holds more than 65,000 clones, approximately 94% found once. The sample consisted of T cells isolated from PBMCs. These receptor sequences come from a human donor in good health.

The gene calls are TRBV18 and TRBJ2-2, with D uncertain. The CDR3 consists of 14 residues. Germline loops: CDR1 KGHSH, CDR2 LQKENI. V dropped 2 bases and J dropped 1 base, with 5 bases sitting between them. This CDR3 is CASSPAVNTGELFF. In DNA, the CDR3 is TGTGCCAGCTCACCAGCAGTGAACACCGGGGAGCTGTTTTTT.

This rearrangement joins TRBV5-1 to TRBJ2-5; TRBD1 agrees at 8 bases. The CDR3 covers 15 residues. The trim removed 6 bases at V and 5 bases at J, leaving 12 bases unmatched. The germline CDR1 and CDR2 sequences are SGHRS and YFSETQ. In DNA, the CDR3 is TGCGCCAGCACCCACGAGGACAGGGTTCGGGAGACCCAGTACTTC. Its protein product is CASTHEDRVRETQYF.

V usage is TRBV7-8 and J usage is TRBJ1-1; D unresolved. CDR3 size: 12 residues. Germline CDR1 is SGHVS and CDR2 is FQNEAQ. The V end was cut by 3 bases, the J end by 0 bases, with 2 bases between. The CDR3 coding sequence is TGTGCCAGCAGCTTCGTGAACACTGAAGCTTTCTTT. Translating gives CASSFVNTEAFF.

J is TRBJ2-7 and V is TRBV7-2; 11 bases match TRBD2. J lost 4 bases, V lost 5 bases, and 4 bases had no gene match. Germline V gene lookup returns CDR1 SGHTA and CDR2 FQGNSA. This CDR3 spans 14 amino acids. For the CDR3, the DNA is TGTGCCAGCAGCGCCGGGACTAGCGGTTACGAGCAGTACTTC. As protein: CASSAGTSGYEQYF.

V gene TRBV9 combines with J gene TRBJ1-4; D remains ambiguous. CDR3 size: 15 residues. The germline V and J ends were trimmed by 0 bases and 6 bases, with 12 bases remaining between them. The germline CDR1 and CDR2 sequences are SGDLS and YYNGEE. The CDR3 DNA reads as TGTGCCAGCAGCGTAGACAGAACCGGTGATGAAAAACTGTTTTTT. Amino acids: CASSVDRTGDEKLFF.

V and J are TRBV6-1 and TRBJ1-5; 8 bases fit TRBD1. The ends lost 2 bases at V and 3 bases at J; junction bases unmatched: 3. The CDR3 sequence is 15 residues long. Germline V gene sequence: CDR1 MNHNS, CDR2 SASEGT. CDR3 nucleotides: TGTGCCAGCAGTGAATGGACAGGGAACAATCAGCCCCAGCATTTT. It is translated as CASSEWTGNNQPQHF.

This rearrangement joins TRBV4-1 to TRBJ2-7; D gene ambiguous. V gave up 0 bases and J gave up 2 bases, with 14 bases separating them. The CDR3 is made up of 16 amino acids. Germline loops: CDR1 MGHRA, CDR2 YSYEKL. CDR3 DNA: TGCGCCAGCAGCCAAGAGTTAACCCTACCCACCTACGAGCAGTACTTC. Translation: CASSQELTLPTYEQYF.

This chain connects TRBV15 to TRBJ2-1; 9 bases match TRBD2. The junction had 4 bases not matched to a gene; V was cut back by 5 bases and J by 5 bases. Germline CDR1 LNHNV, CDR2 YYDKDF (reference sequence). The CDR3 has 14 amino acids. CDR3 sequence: CATSPGTSNNEQFF. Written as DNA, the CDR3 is TGTGCCACCAGCCCCGGGACTAGCAACAATGAGCAGTTCTTC.

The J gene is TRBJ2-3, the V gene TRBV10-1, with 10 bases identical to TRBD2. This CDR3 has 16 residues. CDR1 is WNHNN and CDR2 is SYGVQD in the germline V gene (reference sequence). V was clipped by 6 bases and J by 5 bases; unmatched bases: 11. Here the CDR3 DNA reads TGCGCCAGCAGCCCACAAGCGGGAGGGCCGGGAGATACGCAGTATTTT. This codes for CASSPQAGGPGDTQYF.

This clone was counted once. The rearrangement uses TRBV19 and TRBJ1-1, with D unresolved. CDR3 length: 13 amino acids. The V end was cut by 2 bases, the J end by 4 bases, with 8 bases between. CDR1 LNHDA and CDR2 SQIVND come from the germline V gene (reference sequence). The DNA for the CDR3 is TGTGCCAGTAGTATACCGGTCGGCACTGAAGCTTTCTTT. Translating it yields CASSIPVGTEAFF.

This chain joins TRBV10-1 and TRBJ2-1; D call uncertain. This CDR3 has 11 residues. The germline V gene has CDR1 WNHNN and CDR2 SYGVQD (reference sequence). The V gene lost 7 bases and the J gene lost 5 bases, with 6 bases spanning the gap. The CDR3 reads CASTSHNEQFF. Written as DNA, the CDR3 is TGCGCCAGCACGAGTCACAATGAGCAGTTCTTC.

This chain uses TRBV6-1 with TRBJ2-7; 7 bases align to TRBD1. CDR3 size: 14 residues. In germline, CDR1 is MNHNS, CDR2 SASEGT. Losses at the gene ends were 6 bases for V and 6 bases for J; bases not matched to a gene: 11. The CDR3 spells CASRRGQGSFEQYF. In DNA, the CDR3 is TGTGCCAGCAGGAGGGGGCAGGGCTCGTTCGAGCAGTACTTC.

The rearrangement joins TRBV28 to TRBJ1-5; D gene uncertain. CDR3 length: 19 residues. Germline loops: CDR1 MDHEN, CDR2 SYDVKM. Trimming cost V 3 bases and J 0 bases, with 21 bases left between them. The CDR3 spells CASSFILGSLVSSNQPQHF. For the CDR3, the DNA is TGTGCCAGCAGTTTTATCTTGGGCAGTTTGGTGAGTAGCAATCAGCCCCAGCATTTT.

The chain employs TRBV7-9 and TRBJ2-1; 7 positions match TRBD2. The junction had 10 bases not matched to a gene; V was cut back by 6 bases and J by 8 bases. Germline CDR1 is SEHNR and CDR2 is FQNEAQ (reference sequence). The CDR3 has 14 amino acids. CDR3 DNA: TGTGCCAGCAGTGCGGTGGGGGGACTATATGAGCAGTTCTTC. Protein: CASSAVGGLYEQFF.

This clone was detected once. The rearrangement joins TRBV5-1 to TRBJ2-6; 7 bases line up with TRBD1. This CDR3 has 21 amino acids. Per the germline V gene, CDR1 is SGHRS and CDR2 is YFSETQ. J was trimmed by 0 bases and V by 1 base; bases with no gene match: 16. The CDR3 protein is CASSLKGSKDRSLSGANVLTF. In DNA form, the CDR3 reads TGCGCCAGCAGCTTGAAGGGCTCTAAGGACAGGAGTCTCTCTGGGGCCAACGTCCTGACTTTC.

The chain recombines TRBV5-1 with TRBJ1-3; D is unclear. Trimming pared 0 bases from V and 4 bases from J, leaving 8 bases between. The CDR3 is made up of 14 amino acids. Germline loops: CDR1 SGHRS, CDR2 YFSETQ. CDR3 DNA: TGCGCCAGCAGCTTGGCCGGAGGAGGAAACACCATATATTTT. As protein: CASSLAGGGNTIYF.

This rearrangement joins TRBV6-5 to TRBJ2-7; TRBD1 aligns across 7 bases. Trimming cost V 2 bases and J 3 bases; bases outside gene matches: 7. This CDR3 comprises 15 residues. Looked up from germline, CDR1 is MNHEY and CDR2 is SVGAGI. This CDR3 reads CASSYPGQNFYEQYF. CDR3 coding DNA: TGTGCCAGCAGTTACCCGGGACAGAACTTCTACGAGCAGTACTTC.

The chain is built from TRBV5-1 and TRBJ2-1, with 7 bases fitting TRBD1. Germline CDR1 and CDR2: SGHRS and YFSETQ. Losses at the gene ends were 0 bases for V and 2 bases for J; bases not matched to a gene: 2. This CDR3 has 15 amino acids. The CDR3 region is CASSLAGQTYNEQFF. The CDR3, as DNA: TGCGCCAGCAGCTTGGCGGGACAGACCTACAATGAGCAGTTCTTC.

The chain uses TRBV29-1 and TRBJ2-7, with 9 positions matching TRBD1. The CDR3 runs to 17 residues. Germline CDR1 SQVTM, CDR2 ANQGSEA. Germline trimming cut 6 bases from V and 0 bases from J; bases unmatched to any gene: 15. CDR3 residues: CSVGGLTGQGISYEQYF. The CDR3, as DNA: TGCAGCGTGGGGGGCCTAACGGGACAGGGTATCTCCTACGAGCAGTACTTC.

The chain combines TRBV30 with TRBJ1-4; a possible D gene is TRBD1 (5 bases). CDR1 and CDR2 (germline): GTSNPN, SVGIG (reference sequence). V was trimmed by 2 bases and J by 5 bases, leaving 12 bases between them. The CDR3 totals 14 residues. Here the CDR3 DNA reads TGTGCCTGGAGTATTGAAACAGGCAATGAAAAACTGTTTTTT. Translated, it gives CAWSIETGNEKLFF.

The CDR3 is CSVRTGGLFEPQHF. The CDR3 DNA follows: TGCAGCGTTCGGACAGGGGGCCTTTTTGAGCCCCAGCATTTT. The chain recombines TRBV29-1 with TRBJ1-5; TRBD1 agrees at 11 bases. The V gene end was trimmed by 5 bases and the J gene end by 8 bases; junction bases not matched to a gene: 8. Germline CDR1 and CDR2: SQVTM and ANQGSEA. The CDR3 has 14 amino acids.

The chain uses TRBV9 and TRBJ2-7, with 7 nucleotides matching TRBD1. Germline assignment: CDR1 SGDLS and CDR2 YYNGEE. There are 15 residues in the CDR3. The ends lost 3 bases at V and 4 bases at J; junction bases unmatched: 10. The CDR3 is CASSAHQRGPYEQYF. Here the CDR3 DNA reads TGTGCCAGCAGCGCCCACCAGAGGGGGCCGTACGAGCAGTACTTC. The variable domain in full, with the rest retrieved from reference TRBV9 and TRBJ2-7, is DSGVTQTPKHLITATGQRVTLRCSPRSGDLSVYWYQQSLDQGLQFLIQYYNGEERAKGNILERFSAQQFPDLHSELNLSSLELGDSALYFCASSAHQRGPYEQYFGPGTRLTVT.

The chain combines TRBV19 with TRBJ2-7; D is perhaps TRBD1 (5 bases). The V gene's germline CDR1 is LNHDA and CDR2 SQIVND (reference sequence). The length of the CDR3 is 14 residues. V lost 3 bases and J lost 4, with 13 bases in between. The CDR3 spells CASSIAAGIYEQYF. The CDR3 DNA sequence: TGTGCCAGTAGTATTGCGGCAGGGATTTACGAGCAGTACTTC.

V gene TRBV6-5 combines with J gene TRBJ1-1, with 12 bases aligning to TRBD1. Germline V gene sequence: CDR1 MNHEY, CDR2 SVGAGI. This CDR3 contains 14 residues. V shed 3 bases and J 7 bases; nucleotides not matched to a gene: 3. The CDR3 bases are TGTGCCAGCAGTTATGGGACAGGGGGCTTTGAAGCTTTCTTT. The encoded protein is CASSYGTGGFEAFF.

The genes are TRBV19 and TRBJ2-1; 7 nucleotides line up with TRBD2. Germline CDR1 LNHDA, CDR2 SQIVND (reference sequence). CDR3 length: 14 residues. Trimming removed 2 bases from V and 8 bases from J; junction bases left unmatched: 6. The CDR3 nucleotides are TGTGCCAGTAGTATAATTAGCGGGTATGATGAGCAGTTCTTC. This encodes CASSIISGYDEQFF.

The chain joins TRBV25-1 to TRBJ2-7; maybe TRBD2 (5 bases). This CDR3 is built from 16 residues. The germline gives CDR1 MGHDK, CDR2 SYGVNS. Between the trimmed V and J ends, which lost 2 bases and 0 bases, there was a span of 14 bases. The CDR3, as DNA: TGTGCCAGCAGTGAAGGAACGGGATTGGGCTCCTACGAGCAGTACTTC. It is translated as CASSEGTGLGSYEQYF.

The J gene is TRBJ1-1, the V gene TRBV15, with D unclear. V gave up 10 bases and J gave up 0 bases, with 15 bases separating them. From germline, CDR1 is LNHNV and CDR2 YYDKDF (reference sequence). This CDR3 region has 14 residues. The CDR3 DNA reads TGTGCCATCCGAACGAATTACATGAACACTGAAGCTTTCTTT. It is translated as CAIRTNYMNTEAFF.

As DNA, the CDR3 is TGTGCCAGCAGTTACGACAGGGCGACTGAAGCTTTCTTT. Residues: CASSYDRATEAFF. The chain combines TRBV6-5 with TRBJ1-1; 7 bases fit TRBD1. This CDR3 spans 13 amino acids. The junction had 2 bases not matched to a gene; V was cut back by 2 bases and J by 5 bases. Germline loops: CDR1 MNHEY, CDR2 SVGAGI.